Included here is one T cell receptor beta chain sequence, with context. What antigen it recognizes has not been identified. Nothing much larger sits one base from this clone, and base qualities are not available. Via the germline V gene, CDR1 is ENHRY and CDR2 SYGVKD. Trimmed from V: 6 bases; trimmed from J: 7 bases; junction bases lacking a gene match: 3. The CDR3 contains 14 residues, cysteine and phenylalanine counted. Only the CDR3 portion is preserved as DNA: 42 bases, with reading frame beginning at the first base. This entry is derived from a study of blood T cell repertoires in COVID-19 (TCRdb year 2020). Looking at the study overall: Collaborator samples came from the United States, Italy and Spain and covered acute and convalescent phases of COVID-19. The material from the prospective study consisted of cDNA or gDNA derived from T cells, B-cell-depleted T cells, or PBMCs. The dataset comprised deeply sampled blood TCRbeta repertoires from subjects exposed to, actively infected with, or recovered from COVID-19. The repertoires were released in a freely available public database meant as a resource for research on the immune response to SARS-CoV-2. Samples came from the ongoing ImmuneRACE study (first 160 participants) plus 1,254 subjects from 6 global collaborators. Nearly every sample came with metadata listing a de-identified subject ID, COVID-19 status, age in years and sex. Where available, HLA class I and class II types were taken from metadata supplied by the sample provider and were not determined by assay-based typing.

The immunoSEQ Assay, a bias-controlled multiplex PCR, was used to amplify TCRbeta CDR3 regions from genomic DNA. Per the authors' processing: Within the assay, amplification of reference gene primers was used to estimate how many nucleated cells each sample contained. To quantify the absolute abundance of each unique TCRbeta CDR3 rearrangement, sequence reads were collapsed and filtered. For each sample, productive Simpson clonality was calculated by taking the square root of Simpson's diversity index across productive rearrangements. TCRdb carries this immuneACCESS record with in-frame sequences only. Its versions omit some clonotypes, under half of them owing to an unresolved V gene in the studies checked, with the rest unexplained. That table furnishes V, J and clone size, whereas the DNA furnished D and trimming. Here the sample has tens of thousands of clones; roughly 88% occur a single time. 2% of the sample rests with the top ten.

The collaborating institutions used their own protocols to collect whole blood in K2EDTA tubes. For TCRbeta analysis, collaborator samples were shipped as frozen whole blood, as isolated PBMCs, or as DNA extracted from either sample type. Study-wide findings and limitations: The amount of clinical and demographic metadata varied by source and participant and was provided uncurated.

The material sequenced was peripheral blood. The rearrangement joined TRBV10-3 to TRBJ1-6; a stretch of 10 junction bases matches TRBD1. This receptor was taken from a man aged 30 to 39 with acute or convalescent COVID-19. The nucleotide sequence is given as TGTGCCATCAGGGAGACAGGGGGCAATTCACCCCTCCACTTT. It translates as CAIRETGGNSPLHF.